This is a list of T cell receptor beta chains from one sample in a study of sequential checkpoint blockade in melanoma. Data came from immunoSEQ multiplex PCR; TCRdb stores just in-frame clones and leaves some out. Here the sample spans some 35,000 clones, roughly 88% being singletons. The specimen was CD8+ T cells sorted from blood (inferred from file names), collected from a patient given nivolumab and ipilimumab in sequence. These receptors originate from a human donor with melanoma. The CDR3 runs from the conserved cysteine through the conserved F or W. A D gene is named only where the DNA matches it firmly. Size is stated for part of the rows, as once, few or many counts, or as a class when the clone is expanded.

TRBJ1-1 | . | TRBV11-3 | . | TGTGCCAGCACCCCGAGGAGGCCAAACACTGAAGCTTTCTTT | CASTPRRPNTEAFF
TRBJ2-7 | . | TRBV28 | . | TGTGCCAGCAGTTTAAGGGGGGGCTCCTACGAGCAGTACTTC | CASSLRGGSYEQYF
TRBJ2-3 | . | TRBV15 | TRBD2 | TGTGCCACCAGCAGGACTAGCGGGAGGTTAGATACGCAGTATTTT | CATSRTSGRLDTQYF
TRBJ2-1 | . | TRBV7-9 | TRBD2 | TGTGCCAGCAGCTTAGGGACTAGCGGGACCAATGAGCAGTTCTTC | CASSLGTSGTNEQFF
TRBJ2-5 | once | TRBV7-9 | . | TGTGCCAGCAGCTTAGATGGCCTCCAAGAGACCCAGTACTTC | CASSLDGLQETQYF
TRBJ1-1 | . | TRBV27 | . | TGTGCCAGCAAGCAGGGCCCTGAAGCTTTCTTT | CASKQGPEAFF
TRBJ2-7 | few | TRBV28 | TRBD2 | TGTGCCAGCAGTCGGACTAGCGGTTACTACGAGCAGTACTTC | CASSRTSGYYEQYF
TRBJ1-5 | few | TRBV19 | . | TGTGCCAGTAGTCTTCAGAGCAATCAGCCCCAGCATTTT | CASSLQSNQPQHF
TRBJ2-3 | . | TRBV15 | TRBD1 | TGTGCCACCAGCAGACCGGGACAGGGAGGCGATACGCAGTATTTT | CATSRPGQGGDTQYF
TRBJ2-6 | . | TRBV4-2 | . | TGTGCCAGCAGCACAACCCCGTCCGGGGCCAACGTCCTGACTTTC | CASSTTPSGANVLTF
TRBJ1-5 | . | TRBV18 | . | TGTGCCAGCTCACCACCGACATCAGGGTCCAAACAGCCCCAGCATTTT | CASSPPTSGSKQPQHF
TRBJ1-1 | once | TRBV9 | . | TGTGCCAGCAGCGTAGGGGGGGGGTGGACTGAAGCTTTCTTT | CASSVGGGWTEAFF
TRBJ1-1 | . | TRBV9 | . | TGTGCCAGCAGCGTAGTGGGGGCCGGCACTGAAGCTTTCTTT | CASSVVGAGTEAFF
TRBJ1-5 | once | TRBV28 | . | TGTGCCAGCAGTTTATTGACAAGTAGCAATCAGCCCCAGCATTTT | CASSLLTSSNQPQHF
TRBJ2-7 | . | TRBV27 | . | TGTGCCAGCAGTTCCCTAGACAGCCCCTACGAGCAGTACTTC | CASSSLDSPYEQYF
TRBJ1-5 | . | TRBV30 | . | TGTGCCTGGAGCACAGGGACGGGGAGGGATCAGCCCCAGCATTTT | CAWSTGTGRDQPQHF
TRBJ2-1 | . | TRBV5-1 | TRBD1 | TGCGCCAGCAGCTTGATGCCACAGGGGAATTACAATGAGCAGTTCTTC | CASSLMPQGNYNEQFF
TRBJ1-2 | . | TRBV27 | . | TGTGCCAGCAGTTTCGGCAGGGACTATGGCTACACCTTC | CASSFGRDYGYTF
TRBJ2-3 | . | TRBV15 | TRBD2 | TGTGCCACCAGCCGGAGTCTAGCGGGAGTATACTCAGATACGCAGTATTTT | CATSRSLAGVYSDTQYF
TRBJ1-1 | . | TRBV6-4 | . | TGTGCCAGCAGTGAGTCAGGCTTGAACACTGAAGCTTTCTTT | CASSESGLNTEAFF
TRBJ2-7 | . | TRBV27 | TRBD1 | TGTGCCAGCAGTTCGGGGCTAAGGGACAGAAGCCTTCGGAACGGGCAGTACTTC | CASSSGLRDRSLRNGQYF
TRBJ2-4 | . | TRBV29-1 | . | TGCAGCGTTGTCGGTACGCTAGGAGCCAAAAACATTCAGTACTTC | CSVVGTLGAKNIQYF
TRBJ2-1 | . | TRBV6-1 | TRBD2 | TGTGCCAGCAGAACACTAGCGGGAGAGTTCAATGAGCAGTTCTTC | CASRTLAGEFNEQFF
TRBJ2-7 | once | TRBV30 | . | TGTGCCGCCAGGGGTGATGATTCCTACGAGCAGTACTTC | CAARGDDSYEQYF
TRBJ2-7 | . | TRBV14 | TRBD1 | TGTGCCAGCAGCCAATGGACAGGGGGGTTAAACGAGCAGTACTTC | CASSQWTGGLNEQYF
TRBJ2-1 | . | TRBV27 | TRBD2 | TGTGCCAGCAGTTTGAGCGGGAACTCCTACAATGAGCAGTTCTTC | CASSLSGNSYNEQFF
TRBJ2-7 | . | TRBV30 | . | TGTGCCTGGAGTGAAGACAGGTACCGGACCTACGAGCAGTACTTC | CAWSEDRYRTYEQYF
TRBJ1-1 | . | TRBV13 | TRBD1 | TGTGCCAGCAGCTCTGTGGGGACAGGGAACACTGAAGCTTTCTTT | CASSSVGTGNTEAFF
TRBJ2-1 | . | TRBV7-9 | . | TGTGCCAGCAGCGAATTCAGGAGGTCCTCCTACAATGAGCAGTTCTTC | CASSEFRRSSYNEQFF
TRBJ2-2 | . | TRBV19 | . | TGTGCCAGTAAGGAGGGATCCACCGGGGAGCTGTTTTTT | CASKEGSTGELFF
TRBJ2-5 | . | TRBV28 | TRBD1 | TGTGCCAGCAGTTCGACAGGGGTTCATGGGACCCAGTACTTC | CASSSTGVHGTQYF
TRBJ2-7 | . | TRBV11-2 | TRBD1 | TGTGCCAGCAGCTTCGGACAGGACGAGCAGTACTTC | CASSFGQDEQYF
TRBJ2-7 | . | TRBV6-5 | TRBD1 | TGTGCCAGCAGAATTGGGACAGGGGCTCTCTACGAGCAGTACTTC | CASRIGTGALYEQYF
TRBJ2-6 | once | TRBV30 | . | TGTGCCTGGAGTGCTCCGGGACAACCCTCTGGGGCCAACGTCCTGACTTTC | CAWSAPGQPSGANVLTF
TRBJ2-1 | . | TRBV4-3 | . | TGCGCCAGCAGCCAAGATGTCGGGGGTTCCTACAATGAGCAGTTCTTC | CASSQDVGGSYNEQFF
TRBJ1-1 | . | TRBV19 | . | TGTGCCAGTCCCCCGGGTGAAACTGAAGCTTTCTTT | CASPPGETEAFF
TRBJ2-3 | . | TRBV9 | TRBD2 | TGTGCCAGCAGCGCCCGCCTAGCGGGTGGCATGACGGATACGCAGTATTTT | CASSARLAGGMTDTQYF
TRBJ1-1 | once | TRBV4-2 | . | TGTGCCAGCAGCCATACACTATCGACTGAAGCTTTCTTT | CASSHTLSTEAFF
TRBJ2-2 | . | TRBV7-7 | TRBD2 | TGTGCTAGCAGCCACCGGGACTACCCCGTGAGCACCGGGGAGCTGTTTTTT | CASSHRDYPVSTGELFF
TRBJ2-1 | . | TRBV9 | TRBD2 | TGTGCCAGCAGCGTAGACCCTACTAGCGGGATAAGCTCCTACAATGAGCAGTTCTTC | CASSVDPTSGISSYNEQFF
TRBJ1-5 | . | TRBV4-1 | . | TGCGCCAGCGCGGACTCCGAGTTGGATCAGCCCCAGCATTTT | CASADSELDQPQHF
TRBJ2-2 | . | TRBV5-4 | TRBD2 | TGTGCCAGCAGCTTCGGACTAGCGGGTAGTACCGGGGAGCTGTTTTTT | CASSFGLAGSTGELFF
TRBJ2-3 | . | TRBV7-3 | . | TGTGCCAGCAGCTCCGGGGTCGGGAGTGACACAGATACGCAGTATTTT | CASSSGVGSDTDTQYF
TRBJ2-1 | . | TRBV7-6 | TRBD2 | TGTGCCAGCAGCTTAGGGACTAGCGGATACAATGAGCAGTTCTTC | CASSLGTSGYNEQFF
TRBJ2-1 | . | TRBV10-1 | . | TGCGCCAGCAGTGAGTCGAACGGGAAGGGCGGTGAGCAGTTCTTC | CASSESNGKGGEQFF